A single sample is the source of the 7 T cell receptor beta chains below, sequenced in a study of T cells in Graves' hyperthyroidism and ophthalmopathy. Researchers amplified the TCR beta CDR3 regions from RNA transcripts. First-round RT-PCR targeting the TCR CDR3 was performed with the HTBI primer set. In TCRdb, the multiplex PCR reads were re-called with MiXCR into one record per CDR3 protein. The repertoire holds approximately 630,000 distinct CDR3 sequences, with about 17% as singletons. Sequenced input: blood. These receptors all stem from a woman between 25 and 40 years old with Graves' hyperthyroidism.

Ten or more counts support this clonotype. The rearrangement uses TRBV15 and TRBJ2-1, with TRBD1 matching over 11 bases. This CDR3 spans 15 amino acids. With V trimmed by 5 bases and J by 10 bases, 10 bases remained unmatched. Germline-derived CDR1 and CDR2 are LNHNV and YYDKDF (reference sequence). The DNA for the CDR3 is TGTGCCACCAGCGCCCGGGACAGGGGGAACGTGGAGCAGTTCTTC. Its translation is CATSARDRGNVEQFF.

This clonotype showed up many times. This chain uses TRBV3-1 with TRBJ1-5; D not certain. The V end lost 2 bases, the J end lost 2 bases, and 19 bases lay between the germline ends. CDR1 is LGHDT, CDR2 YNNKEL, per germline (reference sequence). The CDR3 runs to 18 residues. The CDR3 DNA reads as TGTGCCAGCAGCCAAACCGGGCCCTTGGGGTTGGGCAATCAGCCCCAGCATTTT. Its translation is CASSQTGPLGLGNQPQHF.

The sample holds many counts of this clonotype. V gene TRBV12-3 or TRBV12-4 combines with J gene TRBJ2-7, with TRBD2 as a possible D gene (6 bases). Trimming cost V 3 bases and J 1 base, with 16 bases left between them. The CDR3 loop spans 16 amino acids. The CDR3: CASSFTLSGPSYEQYF. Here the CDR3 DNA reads TGTGCCAGCAGTTTTACGTTGAGCGGGCCGTCCTACGAGCAGTACTTC.

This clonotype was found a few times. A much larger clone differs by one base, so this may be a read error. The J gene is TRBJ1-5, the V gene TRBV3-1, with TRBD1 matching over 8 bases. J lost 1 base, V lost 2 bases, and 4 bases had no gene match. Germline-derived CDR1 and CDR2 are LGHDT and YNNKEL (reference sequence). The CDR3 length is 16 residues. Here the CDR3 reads CASSQRRTGSNQPQHF. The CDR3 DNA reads TGTGCCAGCAGCCAAAGGAGGACAGGGAGCAATCAGCCCCAGCATTTT.

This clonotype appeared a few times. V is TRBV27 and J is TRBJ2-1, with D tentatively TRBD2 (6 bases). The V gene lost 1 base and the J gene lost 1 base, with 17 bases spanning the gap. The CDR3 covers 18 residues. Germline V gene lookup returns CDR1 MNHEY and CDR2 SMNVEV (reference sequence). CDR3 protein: CASSLYRSGGRSYNEQFF. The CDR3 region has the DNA TGTGCCAGCAGTTTATATCGGTCCGGGGGTAGGTCCTACAATGAGCAGTTCTTC.

CDR3: CASLGLAGTDEQFF. The CDR3 DNA reads as TGTGCCAGCCTAGGACTAGCGGGAACGGATGAGCAGTTCTTC. The gene calls are TRBV28 and TRBJ2-1; 12 bases map to TRBD2. V lost 8 bases and J lost 8; bases outside the gene matches: 7. This CDR3 has 14 residues. Germline V gene sequence: CDR1 MDHEN, CDR2 SYDVKM.

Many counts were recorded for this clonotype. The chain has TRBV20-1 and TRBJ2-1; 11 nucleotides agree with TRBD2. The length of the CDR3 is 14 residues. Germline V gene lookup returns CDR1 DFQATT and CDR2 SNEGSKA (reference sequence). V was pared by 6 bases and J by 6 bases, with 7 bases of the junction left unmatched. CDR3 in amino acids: CSAPPGTSGNEQFF. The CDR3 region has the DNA TGCAGTGCACCACCCGGGACTAGCGGCAATGAGCAGTTCTTC.